This TCR beta chain was identified during a study of blood T cell repertoires in COVID-19. Unmatched junction bases numbered 6, after V lost 5 bases and J lost 6 bases. The CDR3 totals 13 residues. CDR1 is SGHAT, CDR2 FQNNGV, per germline. Per the original data handling: The assay estimated nucleated cells by amplifying reference gene primers. The method was immunoSEQ multiplex PCR; TCRdb's version includes in-frame clones alone and lacks a portion of them. V and J calls and clone size are those listed in that table; D and trimming were worked out from the DNA. The sample records fewer than 130,000 clones, around three quarters being singletons.

This clonotype was obtained from an older woman with acute or convalescent COVID-19. The sequencing input was peripheral blood. This chain uses TRBV11-2 with TRBJ1-2; 7 bases agree with TRBD1. The CDR3 loop reads CASSRGGRDGYTF. For the CDR3, the DNA is TGTGCCAGCAGCAGAGGGGGCCGGGATGGCTACACCTTC. Complete variable domain (other parts from reference TRBV11-2 and TRBJ1-2): EAGVAQSPRYKIIEKRQSVAFWCNPISGHATLYWYQQILGQGPKLLIQFQNNGVVDDSQLPKDRFSAERLKGVDSTLKIQPAKLEDSAVYLCASSRGGRDGYTFGSGTRLTVV.